This entry lists 12 T cell receptor beta chains sequenced from one sample in a study of cytomegalovirus exposure and HLA in healthy donors (dated by TCRdb to 2016 to 2017). Library construction relied on the immunoSEQ multiplex PCR assay. The multiplex PCR relied on a mix of 60 forward primers for TCR Vbeta segments and 13 reverse primers for TCR Jbeta segments. The immuneACCESS repertoire file appears here via TCRdb, limited to in-frame rearrangements. These files lack a portion of the clones; in checked studies, under half of the deficit traces to unresolved V genes, and the cause of the others is not known. This sample is represented by about 190,000 clones; roughly 77% of them were singletons. The top ten clones comprise 3.4% of the sample. What was sequenced was PBMCs. These TCRs come from a man aged 40-50 years in good health and CMV-seropositive.

This sequence joins TRBV7-9 and TRBJ2-1; D uncertain. V was trimmed by 4 bases and J by 7 bases, leaving 8 bases between them. This CDR3 comprises 12 residues. Per the germline V gene, CDR1 is SEHNR and CDR2 is FQNEAQ (reference sequence). The CDR3 region has the DNA TGTGCCAGCAGCTCCCTTCGGAATGAGCAGTTCTTC. It is translated as CASSSLRNEQFF.

This chain joins TRBV4-3 and TRBJ2-1; weak D call: TRBD1 (6 bases). The CDR3 loop spans 15 amino acids. Germline-derived CDR1 and CDR2 are LGHNA and YSLEER. V was shortened by 7 bases and J by 5 bases, with 18 bases between the two germline ends. This CDR3 is CASTFQKGQDNEQFF. CDR3 nucleotide sequence: TGCGCCAGCACCTTTCAGAAGGGACAAGACAATGAGCAGTTCTTC.

This clone was recorded once. The chain employs TRBV5-6 and TRBJ2-7; D is uncertain. Deletions cut 1 base from V and 6 bases from J, with 17 bases between. This CDR3 is 15 amino acids long. CDR1 and CDR2 from the germline V gene are SGHDT and YYEEEE. CDR3 bases: TGTGCCAGCAGCTTGTCGCCGGCTACTACGGGCGAGCAGTACTTC. It specifies CASSLSPATTGEQYF.

This chain uses TRBV7-9 with TRBJ1-1, with unresolved D. V lost 4 bases to trimming and J lost 4 bases, with 10 bases between them. Germline V gives CDR1 SEHNR, CDR2 FQNEAQ (reference sequence). The CDR3 contains 13 residues. The CDR3 DNA sequence: TGTGCCAGCAGCTACTTGACTGGCACTGAAGCTTTCTTT. It translates to CASSYLTGTEAFF.

CDR3 loop: CASREQGNSNQPQHF. For the CDR3, the DNA is TGTGCCAGCAGGGAACAGGGCAATAGCAATCAGCCCCAGCATTTT. V and J are TRBV28 and TRBJ1-5, with D possibly being TRBD1 (6 bases). The CDR3 extends over 15 amino acids. CDR1 is MDHEN and CDR2 is SYDVKM in the germline V gene. V lost 6 bases and J 0 bases, leaving 12 bases between the germline ends.

The chain joins TRBV9 to TRBJ1-2, with 9 bases matching TRBD1. The germline gives CDR1 SGDLS, CDR2 YYNGEE. The ends lost 4 bases at V and 7 bases at J; junction bases unmatched: 8. This CDR3 contains 14 residues. CDR3 sequence reads: CASSTETGGGGYTF. CDR3 nucleotides: TGTGCCAGCAGCACTGAGACAGGGGGTGGTGGCTACACCTTC.

The table lists this clone with a count of one. The genes are TRBV5-1 and TRBJ2-5; the D gene is possibly TRBD2 (6 bases). Germline V gives CDR1 SGHRS, CDR2 YFSETQ. This CDR3 has 12 amino acids. The germline V and J ends were trimmed by 8 bases and 2 bases, with 10 bases remaining between them. CDR3 amino acids: CASTSNQETQYF. The CDR3 DNA reads TGCGCCAGTACTAGCAATCAAGAGACCCAGTACTTC.

This clone showed up just a few times. The chain uses TRBV5-4 and TRBJ2-3; 8 bases map to TRBD2. The CDR3 has 16 residues. Germline V gives CDR1 SGHNT, CDR2 YYREEE (reference sequence). The junction had 11 bases not matched to a gene; V was cut back by 3 bases and J by 5 bases. The CDR3 DNA follows: TGTGCCAGCAGCTCTAAAAGTCGGCGGGGGGTAGATACGCAGTATTTT. This translates into CASSSKSRRGVDTQYF.

This clone was counted once. The J gene is TRBJ1-1, the V gene TRBV5-1, with 8 positions matching TRBD1. The trim removed 0 bases at V and 11 bases at J, leaving 6 bases unmatched. This CDR3 contains 13 residues. CDR1 is SGHRS and CDR2 is YFSETQ in the germline V gene. This CDR3 reads CASSLGTGTRAFF. The CDR3 DNA reads as TGCGCCAGCAGCTTGGGGACAGGGACGCGTGCTTTCTTT.

V usage is TRBV5-1 and J usage is TRBJ2-7; the match to TRBD1 covers 10 bases. The CDR3 spans 15 residues. From germline, CDR1 is SGHRS and CDR2 YFSETQ. After removal of 4 bases from V and 3 bases from J, the junction contained 7 bases not matched to a gene. The CDR3 here is CASSAPGTGDYEQYF. The CDR3 DNA reads TGCGCCAGCAGCGCCCCCGGGACAGGGGACTACGAGCAGTACTTC.

CDR3 in amino acids: CASRLAGDYEQYF. CDR3 in DNA: TGTGCCAGCAGGCTAGCGGGAGACTACGAGCAGTACTTC. The gene calls are TRBV6-6 and TRBJ2-7; 10 nucleotides align to TRBD2. This CDR3 has 13 amino acids. Germline CDR1 MNHNY, CDR2 SVGAGI (reference sequence). The V segment lost 6 bases and the J segment 3 bases; nucleotides outside the gene matches: 2.

The rearrangement links TRBV4-3 to TRBJ2-1, with 9 bases fitting TRBD2. V lost 2 bases to trimming and J lost 0 bases; unmatched junction nucleotides: 2. There are 16 residues in the CDR3. Germline V gene sequence: CDR1 LGHNA, CDR2 YSLEER. The chain's CDR3 is CASSQLAGVSYNEQFF. As DNA, the CDR3 is TGCGCCAGCAGCCAATTAGCGGGAGTCTCCTACAATGAGCAGTTCTTC.